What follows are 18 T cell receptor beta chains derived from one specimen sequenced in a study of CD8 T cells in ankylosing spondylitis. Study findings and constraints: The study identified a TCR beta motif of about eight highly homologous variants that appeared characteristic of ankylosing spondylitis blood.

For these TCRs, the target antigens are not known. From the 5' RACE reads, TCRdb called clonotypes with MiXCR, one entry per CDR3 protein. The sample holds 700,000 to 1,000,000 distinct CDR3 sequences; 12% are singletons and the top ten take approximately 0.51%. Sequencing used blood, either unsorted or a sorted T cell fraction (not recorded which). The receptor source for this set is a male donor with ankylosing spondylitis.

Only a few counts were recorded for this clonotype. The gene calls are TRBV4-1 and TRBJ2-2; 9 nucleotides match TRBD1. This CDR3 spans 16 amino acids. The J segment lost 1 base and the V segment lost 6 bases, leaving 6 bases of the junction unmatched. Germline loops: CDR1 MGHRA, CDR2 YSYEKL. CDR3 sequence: CASSDPGQGNTGELFF. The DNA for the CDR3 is TGCGCCAGCAGTGACCCGGGACAGGGGAACACCGGGGAGCTGTTTTTT.

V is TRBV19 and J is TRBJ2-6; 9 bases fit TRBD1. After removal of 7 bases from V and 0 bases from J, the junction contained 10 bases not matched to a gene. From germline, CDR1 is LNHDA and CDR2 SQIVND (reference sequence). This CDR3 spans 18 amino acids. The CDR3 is CASIVSGQGSSGANVLTF. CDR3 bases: TGTGCCAGTATCGTGTCGGGACAGGGAAGCTCTGGGGCCAACGTCCTGACTTTC.

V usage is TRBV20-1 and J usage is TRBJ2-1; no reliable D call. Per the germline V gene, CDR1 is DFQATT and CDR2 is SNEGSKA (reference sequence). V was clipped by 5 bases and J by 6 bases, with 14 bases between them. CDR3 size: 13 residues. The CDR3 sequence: CSAETMQRNEQFF. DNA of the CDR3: TGCAGTGCTGAAACTATGCAGCGCAATGAGCAGTTCTTC.

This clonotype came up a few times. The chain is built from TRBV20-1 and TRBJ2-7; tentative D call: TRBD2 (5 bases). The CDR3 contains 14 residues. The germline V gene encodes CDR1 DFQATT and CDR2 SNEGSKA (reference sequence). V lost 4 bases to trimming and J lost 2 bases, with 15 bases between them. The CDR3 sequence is CSATPPGVTYEQYF. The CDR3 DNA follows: TGCAGTGCTACCCCCCCCGGGGTTACCTACGAGCAGTACTTC.

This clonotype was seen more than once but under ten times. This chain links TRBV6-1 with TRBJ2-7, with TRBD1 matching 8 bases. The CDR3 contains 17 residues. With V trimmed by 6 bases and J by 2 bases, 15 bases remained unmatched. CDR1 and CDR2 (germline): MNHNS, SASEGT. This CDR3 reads CASSHAPGQGITYEQYF. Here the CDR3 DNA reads TGTGCCAGCAGCCACGCGCCCGGACAGGGAATTACCTACGAGCAGTACTTC.

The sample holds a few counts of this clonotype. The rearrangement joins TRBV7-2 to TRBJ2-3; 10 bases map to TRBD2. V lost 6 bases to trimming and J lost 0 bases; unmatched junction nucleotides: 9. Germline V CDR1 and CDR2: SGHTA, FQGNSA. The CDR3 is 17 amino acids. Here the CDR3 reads CASRRTSGDPSTDTQYF. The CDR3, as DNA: TGTGCCAGCAGAAGGACTAGCGGAGATCCTAGCACAGATACGCAGTATTTT.

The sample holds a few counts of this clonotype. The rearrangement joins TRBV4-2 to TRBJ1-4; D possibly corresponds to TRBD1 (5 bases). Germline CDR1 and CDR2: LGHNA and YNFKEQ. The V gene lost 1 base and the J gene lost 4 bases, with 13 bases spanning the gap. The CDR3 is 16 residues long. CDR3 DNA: TGTGCCAGCAGCCAAGCGAAGACAGTCCTTAATGAAAAACTGTTTTTT. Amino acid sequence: CASSQAKTVLNEKLFF.

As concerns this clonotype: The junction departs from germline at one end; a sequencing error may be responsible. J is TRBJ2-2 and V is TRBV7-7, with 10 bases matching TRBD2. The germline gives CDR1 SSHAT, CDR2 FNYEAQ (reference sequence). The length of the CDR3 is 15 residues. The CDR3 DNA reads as TGTGCTAGCAGCACACTAGCGGGAACCACCGGGGAGCTGTTTTTT. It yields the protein CASSTLAGTTGELFF.

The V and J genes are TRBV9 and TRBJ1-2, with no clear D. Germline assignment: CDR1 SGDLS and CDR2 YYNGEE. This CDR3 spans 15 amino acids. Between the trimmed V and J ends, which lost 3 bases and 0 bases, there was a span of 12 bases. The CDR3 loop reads CASSGRANSNYGYTF. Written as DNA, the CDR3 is TGTGCCAGCAGCGGGAGAGCCAACTCTAACTATGGCTACACCTTC.

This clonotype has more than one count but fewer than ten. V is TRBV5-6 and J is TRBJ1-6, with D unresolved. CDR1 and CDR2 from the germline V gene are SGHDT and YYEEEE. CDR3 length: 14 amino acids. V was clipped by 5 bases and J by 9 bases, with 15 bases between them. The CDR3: CASSELPLGSPLHF. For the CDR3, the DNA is TGTGCCAGCAGTGAACTACCCCTCGGTTCACCCCTCCACTTT.

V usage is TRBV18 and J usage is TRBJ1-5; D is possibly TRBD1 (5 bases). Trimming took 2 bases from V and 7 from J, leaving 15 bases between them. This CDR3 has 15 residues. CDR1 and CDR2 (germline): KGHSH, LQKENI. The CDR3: CASSPRGSLGQPQHF. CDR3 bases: TGTGCCAGCTCACCAAGGGGCTCCCTGGGGCAGCCCCAGCATTTT.

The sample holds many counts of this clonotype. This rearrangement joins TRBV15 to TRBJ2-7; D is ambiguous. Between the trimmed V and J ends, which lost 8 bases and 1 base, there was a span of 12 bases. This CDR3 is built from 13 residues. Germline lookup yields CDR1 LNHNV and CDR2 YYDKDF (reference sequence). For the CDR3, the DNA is TGTGCCACCTTTGACACACGGTCCTACGAGCAGTACTTC. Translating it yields CATFDTRSYEQYF.

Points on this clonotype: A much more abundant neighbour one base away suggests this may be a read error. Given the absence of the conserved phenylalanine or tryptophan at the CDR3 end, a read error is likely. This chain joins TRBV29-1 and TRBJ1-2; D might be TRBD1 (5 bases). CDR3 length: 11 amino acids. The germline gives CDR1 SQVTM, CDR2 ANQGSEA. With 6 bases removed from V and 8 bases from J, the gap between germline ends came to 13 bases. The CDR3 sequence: CSVGVLWGYTV. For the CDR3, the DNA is TGCAGCGTAGGGGTTTTGTGGGGCTACACCGTC.

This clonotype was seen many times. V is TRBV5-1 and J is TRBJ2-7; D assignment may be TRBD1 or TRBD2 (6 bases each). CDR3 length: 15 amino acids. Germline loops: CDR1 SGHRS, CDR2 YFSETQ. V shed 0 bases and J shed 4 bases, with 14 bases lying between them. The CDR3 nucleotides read TGCGCCAGCAGCTTGGTTCGTCCGGGGGCTTACGAGCAGTACTTC. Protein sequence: CASSLVRPGAYEQYF.

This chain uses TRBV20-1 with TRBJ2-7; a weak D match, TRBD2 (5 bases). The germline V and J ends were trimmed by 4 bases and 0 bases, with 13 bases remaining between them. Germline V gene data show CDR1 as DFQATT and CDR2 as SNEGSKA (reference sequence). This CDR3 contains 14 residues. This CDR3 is CSATPRTSSYEQYF. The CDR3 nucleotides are TGCAGTGCTACCCCGCGAACTAGCTCCTACGAGCAGTACTTC.

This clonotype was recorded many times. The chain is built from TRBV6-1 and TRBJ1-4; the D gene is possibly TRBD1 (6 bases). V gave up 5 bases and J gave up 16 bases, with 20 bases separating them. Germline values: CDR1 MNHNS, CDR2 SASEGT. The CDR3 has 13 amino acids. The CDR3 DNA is TGTGCCAGCAGTCGATGGTCACAGGGTCTAAGGTTTTTT. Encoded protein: CASSRWSQGLRFF.

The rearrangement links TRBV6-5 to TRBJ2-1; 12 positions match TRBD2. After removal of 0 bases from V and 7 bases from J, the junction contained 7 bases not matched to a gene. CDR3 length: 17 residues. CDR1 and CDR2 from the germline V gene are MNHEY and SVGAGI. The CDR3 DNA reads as TGTGCCAGCAGTTACTCGAAACTAGCGGGGGGTTTGAATGAGCAGTTCTTC. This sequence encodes CASSYSKLAGGLNEQFF.

The CDR3 DNA follows: TGTGCCAGCAGTTACTCCGACAGGGGGCGAGGCTACACCTTC. The encoded protein is CASSYSDRGRGYTF. This sequence joins TRBV6-5 and TRBJ1-2; 10 bases agree with TRBD1. The CDR3 totals 14 residues. Looked up from germline, CDR1 is MNHEY and CDR2 is SVGAGI. J was trimmed by 8 bases and V by 0 bases; bases with no gene match: 3.